This T cell receptor beta chain comes out of a study of T cells after yellow fever vaccination. Study-wide points: It was a small share of clonotypes that appeared in both CD4 and CD8 compartments.

5'RACE template switching produced TCR cDNA carrying a universal primer site and UMIs. TCRdb reprocessed the 5' RACE reads via MiXCR and lists one record per CDR3 protein. The sample has under 600,000 distinct CDR3 sequences, about 13% seen once. Trimming left V 4 bases short and J 0 bases short, with 13 bases between. This CDR3 is 15 amino acids long. This clonotype was detected a few times. Antigen unknown. The receptor was derived from a man younger than 40 who received the YFV17D yellow fever vaccine. The rearrangement joins TRBV12-3 or TRBV12-4 to TRBJ2-7; a possible D gene is TRBD1 (5 bases). This specimen was PBMCs, taken on the day of the yellow fever booster vaccination. In nucleotides, the CDR3 is TGTGCCAGCAGTTGGACCAGCAGGGCCTCCTACGAGCAGTACTTC. This encodes CASSWTSRASYEQYF.